One T cell receptor (beta chain) is described in this entry. The sample originates from a study of blood T cell repertoires in COVID-19. On the study more broadly: Samples taken during acute and convalescent COVID-19 were collected in the United States, Italy and Spain. PBMCs, B-cell-depleted T cells, or T cells were the source of the cDNA or gDNA that made up the material.

In the original workflow: Nucleated cell counts were estimated from reference gene primer amplification. The assay was immunoSEQ multiplex PCR, and TCRdb's table has in-frame clones only and misses some. Clone size and V and J calls were adopted from that table, with D and trimming inferred from the DNA. This sample has some 50,000 clones, with approximately 85% found just once. This clonotype was obtained from a human donor in a cohort sampled during active COVID-19. The sample consisted of peripheral blood.

The CDR3 DNA follows: TGTGCCAGCAGCTTCGGGATCACCGGGGAGCTGTTTTTT. Translating gives CASSFGITGELFF. The chain joins TRBV11-3 to TRBJ2-2, with a possible D match to TRBD2 (5 bases). Trimming pared 3 bases from V and 4 bases from J, leaving 6 bases between. Germline assignment: CDR1 SGHNT and CDR2 YENEEA. CDR3 size: 13 residues.